The 29 T cell receptor beta chains in this list originate from one sample, sequenced in a study of blood T cell repertoires in COVID-19. The table came from immunoSEQ multiplex PCR; TCRdb's copy has only in-frame clones and leaves some out. Among some 200,000 clones listed, 90% were seen once. Sequencing used peripheral blood. Receptor source: a man aged 45 to 65 with acute or convalescent COVID-19.

This chain joins TRBV5-4 and TRBJ1-6; TRBD1 matches 8 bases. V trimming: 1 base; J trimming: 7 bases; junction bases outside the gene matches: 1. This CDR3 region has 14 residues. CDR1 SGHNT and CDR2 YYREEE come from the germline V gene (reference sequence). The CDR3 sequence: CASSLQGANSPLHF. CDR3 bases: TGTGCCAGCAGCTTGCAGGGGGCGAATTCACCCCTCCACTTT.

The chain links TRBV21-1 to TRBJ1-3. TRBV21-1 is designated a pseudogene. The CDR3 runs to 15 residues. CDR3 DNA: TGTGCCAGCAGCAATTTAGCGGCACCACGAAACACCATATATTTT. Translation gives CASSNLAAPRNTIYF.

The V call is TRBV19, the J call TRBJ1-1; TRBD1 agrees at 12 bases. The CDR3 has 15 residues. CDR1 and CDR2 from the germline V gene are LNHDA and SQIVND (reference sequence). The trim removed 3 bases at V and 5 bases at J, leaving 4 bases unmatched. CDR3 sequence: CASSMWDRGRTEAFF. CDR3 sequence (DNA): TGTGCCAGTAGTATGTGGGACAGGGGGCGGACTGAAGCTTTCTTT.

The chain has TRBV30 and TRBJ2-5; D might be TRBD1 (8 bases). Germline V lookup: CDR1 GTSNPN, CDR2 SVGIG (reference sequence). Trimming removed 7 bases from V and 5 bases from J, with 17 bases in between. CDR3 length: 13 residues. CDR3 DNA sequence: TGTGCCTTTAACAGGGGGGGGAGGGAGACCCAGTACTTC. It encodes CAFNRGGRETQYF.

The chain couples TRBV7-8 to TRBJ2-3; TRBD2 matches 12 bases. This CDR3 region has 15 residues. V lost 7 bases to trimming and J lost 5 bases; unmatched junction nucleotides: 7. Germline V CDR1 and CDR2: SGHVS, FQNEAQ. CDR3 loop: CASTSLAGGLDTQYF. The CDR3 region has the DNA TGTGCCAGCACTTCCCTAGCGGGAGGGCTAGATACGCAGTATTTT.

This rearrangement joins TRBV9 to TRBJ2-7, with D perhaps matching TRBD2 (5 bases). The germline V gene has CDR1 SGDLS and CDR2 YYNGEE. The V end lost 3 bases, the J end lost 4 bases, and 11 bases lay between the germline ends. The CDR3 consists of 13 residues. CDR3 sequence reads: CASSGGVGYEQYF. The CDR3 coding sequence is TGTGCCAGCAGCGGGGGAGTCGGATACGAGCAGTACTTC. Drawing the rest from reference TRBV9 and TRBJ2-7, the complete variable domain is DSGVTQTPKHLITATGQRVTLRCSPRSGDLSVYWYQQSLDQGLQFLIQYYNGEERAKGNILERFSAQQFPDLHSELNLSSLELGDSALYFCASSGGVGYEQYFGPGTRLTVT.

The chain has TRBV19 and TRBJ1-5, with 10 bases matching TRBD1. Germline lookup yields CDR1 LNHDA and CDR2 SQIVND (reference sequence). The CDR3 is 14 residues long. V lost 10 bases to trimming and J lost 3 bases; unmatched junction nucleotides: 6. In DNA form, the CDR3 reads TGTGCCACCGAGGACAGGGGGAACAATCAGCCCCAGCATTTT. It codes for CATEDRGNNQPQHF.

This chain joins TRBV24-1 and TRBJ2-3; TRBD1 aligns across 8 bases. Germline assignment: CDR1 KGHDR and CDR2 SFDVKD. J was trimmed by 4 bases and V by 3 bases; bases with no gene match: 2. The CDR3 is 14 residues long. In nucleotides, the CDR3 is TGTGCCACCAGTGATGGGGGACAGGCAGATACGCAGTATTTT. Its translation: CATSDGGQADTQYF.

This clone appeared a few times. V and J are TRBV6-5 and TRBJ1-2; TRBD1 matches at 9 bases. Germline CDR1 reads MNHEY; CDR2 reads SVGAGI. The CDR3 runs to 14 residues. V shed 2 bases, J shed 6 bases, and the junction held 4 bases outside the gene matches. The CDR3 sequence is CASSYLRDRDGYTF. The CDR3 DNA reads as TGTGCCAGCAGTTACCTCCGGGACAGGGATGGCTACACCTTC.

The V call is TRBV2, the J call TRBJ2-7; 10 bases are a match to TRBD1. CDR1 SNHLY and CDR2 FYNNEI come from the germline V gene. The CDR3 consists of 14 residues. With V trimmed by 4 bases and J by 5 bases, 5 bases remained unmatched. The CDR3 loop reads CASSVGTGAHEQYV. The DNA for the CDR3 is TGTGCCAGCAGTGTGGGGACAGGGGCCCACGAGCAGTACGTC.

The V and J genes are TRBV14 and TRBJ2-7; TRBD2 matches 7 bases. The germline CDR1 and CDR2 sequences are SGHDN and FVKESK. V lost 4 bases to trimming and J lost 0 bases; unmatched junction nucleotides: 3. This CDR3 is 14 amino acids long. CDR3 in amino acids: CASSPSGISYEQYF. The CDR3 nucleotides read TGTGCCAGCAGCCCAAGCGGGATCTCCTACGAGCAGTACTTC.

The gene calls are TRBV28 and TRBJ2-7; D might be TRBD1 (5 bases). The CDR3 totals 13 residues. The V gene lost 5 bases and the J gene lost 2 bases, with 10 bases spanning the gap. Germline CDR1 reads MDHEN; CDR2 reads SYDVKM. The CDR3 loop is CASSVDIPYEQYF. CDR3 sequence (DNA): TGTGCCAGCAGTGTGGACATCCCCTACGAGCAGTACTTC.

V gene TRBV7-2 combines with J gene TRBJ1-3; D is uncertain. V was clipped by 1 base and J by 0 bases, with 10 bases between them. Germline-derived CDR1 and CDR2 are SGHTA and FQGNSA. The CDR3 length is 16 residues. CDR3 residues: CASSLVADSSGNTIYF. CDR3 DNA: TGTGCCAGCAGCTTAGTGGCAGACTCCTCTGGAAACACCATATATTTT.

This clone was picked up a small number of times. This rearrangement joins TRBV5-6 to TRBJ2-7, with a possible D match to TRBD2 (5 bases). Per germline, CDR1 SGHDT and CDR2 YYEEEE. The V end lost 5 bases, the J end lost 1 base, and 10 bases lay between the germline ends. The CDR3 extends over 13 amino acids. CDR3 loop: CASRVEGSYEQYF. In DNA, the CDR3 is TGTGCCAGCAGAGTCGAGGGTTCCTACGAGCAGTACTTC. Full variable domain (remainder filled in from reference TRBV5-6 and TRBJ2-7): DAGVTQSPTHLIKTRGQQVTLRCSPKSGHDTVSWYQQALGQGPQFIFQYYEEEERQRGNFPDRFSGHQFPNYSSELNVNALLLGDSALYLCASRVEGSYEQYFGPGTRLTVT.

The gene calls are TRBV6-5 and TRBJ1-2; TRBD1 agrees at 9 bases. Germline V CDR1 and CDR2: MNHEY, SVGAGI. The CDR3 is made up of 15 amino acids. Trimming cost V 6 bases and J 4 bases; bases outside gene matches: 9. CDR3 residues: CASSMTGGRSYGYTF. The CDR3 DNA sequence: TGTGCCAGCAGCATGACAGGGGGTCGATCCTATGGCTACACCTTC.

CDR3 in amino acids: CASRPPGDGSGNTIYF. In nucleotides, the CDR3 is TGTGCCAGTAGACCACCGGGTGACGGCTCTGGAAACACCATATATTTT. The rearrangement joins TRBV19 to TRBJ1-3; D is unresolved. There are 16 residues in the CDR3. Deletions cut 6 bases from V and 0 bases from J, with 15 bases between. From germline, CDR1 is LNHDA and CDR2 SQIVND (reference sequence).

The V and J genes are TRBV7-2 and TRBJ2-3, with D possibly being TRBD1 (6 bases). Germline-derived CDR1 and CDR2 are SGHTA and FQGNSA. Trimming removed 3 bases at V and 0 bases at J, with 10 bases between. The CDR3 has 15 amino acids. The CDR3 coding sequence is TGTGCCAGCAGCTTCACAGGGCCAAGCACAGATACGCAGTATTTT. Translation: CASSFTGPSTDTQYF.

The chain has TRBV2 and TRBJ2-5, with TRBD2 matching 8 bases. Germline V gene sequence: CDR1 SNHLY, CDR2 FYNNEI. V was clipped by 3 bases and J by 4 bases; unmatched bases: 4. The CDR3 runs 14 residues. CDR3 sequence (DNA): TGTGCCAGCAGTGAGGTCCTAGCGGGAGAGACCCAGTACTTC. Residues: CASSEVLAGETQYF.

This chain uses TRBV19 with TRBJ1-1; possible D gene TRBD1, 5 bases. Trimming pared 3 bases from V and 2 bases from J, leaving 13 bases between. In germline, CDR1 is LNHDA, CDR2 SQIVND (reference sequence). The CDR3 loop spans 15 amino acids. As DNA, the CDR3 is TGTGCCAGTAGTATGACAGCCGCGCTCAACACTGAAGCTTTCTTT. Residues: CASSMTAALNTEAFF. The entire variable domain, with the rest obtained from reference TRBV19 and TRBJ1-1, is as follows: DGGITQSPKYLFRKEGQNVTLSCEQNLNHDAMYWYRQDPGQGLRLIYYSQIVNDFQKGDIAEGYSVSREKKESFPLTVTSAQKNPTAFYLCASSMTAALNTEAFFGQGTRLTVV.

The gene calls are TRBV6-4 and TRBJ1-6; TRBD1 matches 8 bases. From germline, CDR1 is MRHNA and CDR2 SNTAGT. J was trimmed by 7 bases and V by 6 bases; bases with no gene match: 5. The CDR3 contains 14 residues. Written as DNA, the CDR3 is TGTGCCAGCAGCCAACAGGGGGAGAATTCACCCCTCCACTTT. This sequence encodes CASSQQGENSPLHF.

The rearrangement uses TRBV29-1 and TRBJ1-5, with D tentatively TRBD1 (5 bases). Germline CDR1 and CDR2: SQVTM and ANQGSEA. Trimming removed 6 bases from V and 1 base from J, with 13 bases in between. This CDR3 is built from 14 residues. In DNA, the CDR3 is TGCAGCGTAGGATCAGGACACAGCAATCAGCCCCAGCATTTT. Translation gives CSVGSGHSNQPQHF. The whole variable domain, filled in from reference TRBV29-1 and TRBJ1-5, reads SAVISQKPSRDICQRGTSLTIQCQVDSQVTMMFWYRQQPGQSLTLIATANQGSEATYESGFVIDKFPISRPNLTFSTLTVSNMSPEDSSIYLCSVGSGHSNQPQHFGDGTRLSIL.

This chain uses TRBV6-5 with TRBJ2-7; maybe TRBD1 (5 bases). CDR1 is MNHEY, CDR2 SVGAGI, per germline. CDR3 length equals 13 residues. The germline V and J ends were trimmed by 2 bases and 6 bases, with 11 bases remaining between them. CDR3 loop: CASSYLRVGEQYV. In DNA, the CDR3 is TGTGCCAGCAGTTACCTCAGGGTGGGCGAGCAGTACGTC.

The genes are TRBV19 and TRBJ1-2; possibly TRBD1 for D (6 bases). The CDR3 consists of 14 residues. Trimming took off 9 bases at V and 4 bases at J, with 18 bases between the two ends. Germline lookup yields CDR1 LNHDA and CDR2 SQIVND (reference sequence). CDR3 in amino acids: CASRGQGLTYGYTF. CDR3 sequence (DNA): TGTGCCAGCAGGGGACAAGGGTTGACCTATGGCTACACCTTC.

V is TRBV7-6 and J is TRBJ2-1; perhaps TRBD1 as D (8 bases). CDR1 SGHVS and CDR2 FNYEAQ come from the germline V gene. This CDR3 is 17 amino acids long. V lost 5 bases, J lost 6 bases, and 23 bases lay in between. CDR3 amino acids: CASSQGAGVAWGNEQFF. CDR3 bases: TGTGCCAGCAGCCAGGGGGCGGGAGTGGCATGGGGCAATGAGCAGTTCTTC.

The rearrangement joins TRBV7-9 to TRBJ2-7; 7 bases agree with TRBD1. The germline V gene encodes CDR1 SEHNR and CDR2 FQNEAQ (reference sequence). The CDR3 contains 16 residues. Trimming took 4 bases from V and 1 from J; bases not matched to a gene: 10. The CDR3 here is CASSSRDSEVSYEQYF. The CDR3 DNA sequence: TGTGCCAGCAGCTCCCGGGACAGCGAAGTTTCCTACGAGCAGTACTTC.

The chain has TRBV28 and TRBJ2-7, with 7 bases aligning to TRBD1. The germline V gene encodes CDR1 MDHEN and CDR2 SYDVKM. The CDR3 consists of 14 residues. The V and J ends lost 5 bases and 2 bases, in that order; junction bases with no gene match: 6. CDR3 coding DNA: TGTGCCAGCAGTAGAGGGGGCCCTCCCTACGAGCAGTACTTC. Amino acids: CASSRGGPPYEQYF.

This chain links TRBV15 with TRBJ2-2; TRBD1 matches at 8 bases. Germline-derived CDR1 and CDR2 are LNHNV and YYDKDF (reference sequence). V was clipped by 1 base and J by 6 bases; unmatched bases: 7. The CDR3 contains 16 residues. The CDR3 region has the DNA TGTGCCACCAGCAGAGTCCATAGACAGGGGCCCGGGGAGCTGTTTTTT. Protein: CATSRVHRQGPGELFF.

This clone was picked up one time. The gene calls are TRBV5-1 and TRBJ1-3, with D perhaps TRBD1 (5 bases). Trimming pared 4 bases from V and 0 bases from J, leaving 14 bases between. The germline gives CDR1 SGHRS, CDR2 YFSETQ. The CDR3 totals 16 residues. DNA of the CDR3: TGCGCCAGCAGCCCCGGGGACGGGAGCTCTGGAAACACCATATATTTT. Translated, it gives CASSPGDGSSGNTIYF.

The gene calls are TRBV12-3 or TRBV12-4 and TRBJ2-2; D remains ambiguous. CDR3 size: 12 residues. Trimming cost V 6 bases and J 3 bases, with 5 bases left between them. CDR3 DNA: TGTGCCAGCAGGTGGCACACCGGGGAGCTGTTTTTT. It specifies CASRWHTGELFF.